The 5 T cell receptor beta chains in this list originate from one sample, sequenced in a study of Ad26.COV2.S vaccination and SARS-CoV-2 variants. Here immunoSEQ multiplex PCR was the method, and the copy in TCRdb shows in-frame clones only, minus some. The table lists 350,000 to 500,000 clones, 90% of them singletons. Described treatment: some 19 received Ad26.COV2.S at low or high dose, single or two shots; roughly 5 received placebo; per-sample allocation not given. Day 63 after the first vaccine or placebo injection was the time point for sampling. The sample here was peripheral blood, taken in a trial of Ad26.COV2.S vaccine versus placebo. The origin of the receptors is a person aged 18-60 years who received the Ad26.COV2.S COVID-19 vaccine or a placebo.

Here the CDR3 DNA reads TGTGCCAGCAGTTTGCGCGGGAGGGGTGAGCAGTTCTTC. Encoded protein: CASSLRGRGEQFF. The chain is built from TRBV12-3 or TRBV12-4 and TRBJ2-1, with TRBD2 matching 9 bases. This CDR3 region has 13 residues. J lost 9 bases, V lost 3 bases, and 3 bases had no gene match.

CDR3 sequence reads: CASSSPGGDYEQYF. CDR3 nucleotide sequence: TGTGCCAGCAGCTCCCCGGGAGGGGACTACGAGCAGTACTTC. The chain links TRBV7-9 to TRBJ2-7, with 8 bases matching TRBD2. The CDR3 has 14 residues. Germline lookup yields CDR1 SEHNR and CDR2 FQNEAQ (reference sequence). V dropped 4 bases and J dropped 3; count of bases not matched to a gene: 5.

The V and J genes are TRBV9 and TRBJ1-2; 8 positions agree with TRBD1. With V trimmed by 0 bases and J by 4 bases, 5 bases remained unmatched. This CDR3 is built from 15 residues. CDR1 and CDR2 (germline): SGDLS, YYNGEE. CDR3 DNA: TGTGCCAGCAGCGTAGAAGGGGACAGGATCTATGGCTACACCTTC. Protein sequence: CASSVEGDRIYGYTF.

The J gene is TRBJ1-4, the V gene TRBV29-1, with D possibly matching TRBD1 (5 bases). Germline V gene sequence: CDR1 SQVTM, CDR2 ANQGSEA. The V gene lost 6 bases and the J gene lost 6 bases, with 17 bases spanning the gap. The CDR3 sequence is 14 residues long. CDR3 residues: CSVTSGTGDEKLFF. Here the CDR3 DNA reads TGCAGCGTGACCTCCGGGACGGGAGATGAAAAACTGTTTTTT.

Worth noting for this clone: Other DNA sequences in the same sample also yield this CDR3. The chain carries TRBV2 and TRBJ2-5; D is undetermined. The ends were cut back, 1 base at V and 5 bases at J, with 5 bases in the middle. The CDR3 spans 12 residues. Germline V gene sequence: CDR1 SNHLY, CDR2 FYNNEI. The CDR3 reads CASSEEIETQYF. CDR3 bases: TGTGCCAGCAGTGAAGAAATCGAGACCCAGTACTTC.